This TCR beta chain was identified in a study of post-analysis software for immune sequencing data. Study information: Disease courses included relapsing-remitting, secondary progressive and progressive-relapsing multiple sclerosis.

Comment on this clonotype: Its antigen is currently unknown.

Findings of the study overall: Comparison of patients with controls showed five or six TRBV segments more frequent in patients, TRBV5-6, TRBV5-1 and TRBV20-1 among them.

The CDR3 contains 15 residues. Germline V CDR1 and CDR2: MNHEY, SVGEGT. Unique molecular identifiers tagged the TCR beta cDNA libraries. There were roughly 1 to 11 million T cells, and 480,000 or so cDNA molecules came from them. TCRdb analysed the PCR reads with MiXCR anew, one entry per CDR3 protein. The sample includes about 800,000 distinct CDR3 sequences, 30% of them seen just once. This chain uses TRBV6-2 or TRBV6-3 with TRBJ2-5, with 8 bases aligning to TRBD2. The J call may be wrong; the DNA end is better matched by TRBJ2-7. The specimen sequenced was blood. This receptor was taken from a girl aged 10 to 17 with multiple sclerosis. The CDR3 reads CASSRSGTRFGEQYF. DNA for the CDR3: TGTGCCAGCAGCCGTTCCGGGACTAGATTCGGCGAGCAGTACTTC.